This T cell receptor beta chain was identified during a study of T-cell reconstitution after alpha-beta-depleted transplantation in children. Trimming took 1 base from V and 9 from J, leaving 15 bases between them. The germline gives CDR1 LGHNA, CDR2 YSLEER. The CDR3 covers 14 residues. This sample's TCRbeta library carried unique molecular identifier barcodes. In TCRdb, the PCR reads were re-called with MiXCR into one record per CDR3 protein. Here the sample spans about 230,000 distinct CDR3 sequences, roughly 9% being singletons. This clonotype was detected many times. This sequence originates from a human donor who donated a stem cell graft to a child with acute lymphoblastic leukemia. The material was PBMCs from the stem cell graft donor, obtained from the stem cell graft. The chain employs TRBV4-3 and TRBJ2-5; D is unclear. This CDR3 reads CASSQVRGPWAQYF. The DNA of the CDR3 is TGCGCCAGCAGCCAAGTGCGTGGGCCCTGGGCCCAGTACTTC.